This is a list of T cell receptor beta chains from one sample in a study of control samples from healthy donors and cancer patients. Sequencing was performed with immunoSEQ multiplex PCR; in TCRdb, only in-frame clones are kept and a portion is missing. The table shows approximately 40,000 clones, with more than 85% occurring only once. Sequencing was carried out using blood. Receptors were obtained from a woman between 50 and 59 years old in good health. Both conserved end residues are part of each CDR3. Where a row states a size, it is once, few, many or the class of an expanded clone; other rows omit it.

V	J	size	CDR3
TRBV11-3	TRBJ2-3	-	CASSSGTSGSTDTQYF
TRBV7-8	TRBJ1-2	once	CASSYHGGGGYTF
TRBV5-3	TRBJ1-1	-	CARSFTREHGVYTEAFF
TRBV28	TRBJ1-1	-	CASIPSGRNTEAFF
TRBV11-2	TRBJ2-2	few	CASSYTRVTNTGELFF
TRBV5-6	TRBJ1-4	-	CASSLGLANEKLFF
TRBV11-2	TRBJ1-2	once	CASSQGSNYGYTF
TRBV4-1	TRBJ2-5	-	CASSQDSSGIQETQYF
TRBV27	TRBJ2-3	-	CASSFSIGDTQYF
TRBV4-3	TRBJ1-2	-	CASSQDSGGGYGYTF
TRBV27	TRBJ1-4	-	CASSFRGGGGHNEKLFF
TRBV9	TRBJ1-1	-	CASSVGRGVSEAFF
TRBV5-6	TRBJ2-5	few	CASSEDLFQETQYF
TRBV6-6	TRBJ2-3	-	CASSSRRGQGTDTQYF
TRBV30	TRBJ1-2	-	CAWNEDVNYGYTF
TRBV12-5	TRBJ1-4	-	CASGLVGGATNEKLFF
TRBV7-3	TRBJ1-1	-	CASSPSPGLAEAFF
TRBV2	TRBJ1-3	-	CASSSIRGENSGNTIYF
TRBV5-6	TRBJ2-1	few	CASSYGTAYNEQFF
TRBV20-1	TRBJ1-1	-	CSASQGFGTEAFF
TRBV5-1	TRBJ2-2	few	CASSGLGSTGELFF
TRBV2	TRBJ1-5	-	CASSDWNQPQHF